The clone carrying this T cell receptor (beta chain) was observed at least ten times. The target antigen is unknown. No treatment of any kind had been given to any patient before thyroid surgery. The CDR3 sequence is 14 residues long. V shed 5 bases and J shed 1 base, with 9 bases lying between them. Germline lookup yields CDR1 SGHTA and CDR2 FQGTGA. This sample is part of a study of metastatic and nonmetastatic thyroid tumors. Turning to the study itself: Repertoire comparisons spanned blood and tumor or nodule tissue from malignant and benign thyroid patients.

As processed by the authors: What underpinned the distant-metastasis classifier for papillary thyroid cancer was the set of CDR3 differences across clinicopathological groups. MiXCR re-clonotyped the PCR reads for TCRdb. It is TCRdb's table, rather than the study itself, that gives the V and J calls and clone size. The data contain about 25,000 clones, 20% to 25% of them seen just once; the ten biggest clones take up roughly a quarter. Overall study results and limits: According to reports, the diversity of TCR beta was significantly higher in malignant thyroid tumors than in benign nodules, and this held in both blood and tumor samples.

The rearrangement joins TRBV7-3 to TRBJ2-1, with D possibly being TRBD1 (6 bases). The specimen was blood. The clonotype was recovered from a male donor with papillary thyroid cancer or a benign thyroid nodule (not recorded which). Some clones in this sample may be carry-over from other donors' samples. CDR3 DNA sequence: TGTGCCAGCAGCCGACAGGCATCCTACAATGAGCAGTTCTTC. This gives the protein CASSRQASYNEQFF.